A selection of T cell receptor beta chains follows, all from one sample in a study of shared clonotypes between healthy human individuals. The method was immunoSEQ multiplex PCR; TCRdb's version includes in-frame clones alone and lacks a portion of them. The table includes roughly 1 million clones, approximately 80% detected once. The specimen was memory CD4+ T cells from PBMCs. The receptor set was obtained from a man between 18 and 35 years old in good health. Some clones in this sample may be carry-over from other donors' samples. Each CDR3 is given with its conserved first and last residue. The order of the fields is clone size, D gene, J gene, V gene, CDR3 DNA, CDR3 protein. D genes are given only for firm matches. Not every row has a clone size; where given, it reads once, few, many or a size class.

- - TRBJ2-2 TRBV29-1 TGCAGCGTCCGAGGCGGGACGAACACCGGGGAGCTGTTTTTT CSVRGGTNTGELFF
- - TRBJ1-5 TRBV6-5 TGTGCCAGCAGCCCCGTGGGGGGCGCAAGTCAGCCCCAGCATTTT CASSPVGGASQPQHF
- TRBD1 TRBJ1-2 TRBV9 TGTGCCAGCCAAGGACAGGGGCGCTATGGCTACACCTTC CASQGQGRYGYTF
once - TRBJ1-5 TRBV18 TGTGCCAGCTCACCACGGACAAATAGCAATCAGCCCCAGCATTTT CASSPRTNSNQPQHF
- - TRBJ2-5 TRBV15 TGTGCCACCAGCCGCCGGTTAGAGACCCAGTACTTC CATSRRLETQYF
- - TRBJ2-7 TRBV5-6 TGTGCCAGCAGTTATACAGGGACCCCGAACCACGAGCAGTACTTC CASSYTGTPNHEQYF
- TRBD2 TRBJ2-1 TRBV28 TGTGCCAGCAGTCCTGCGGGAGGGCGGGATGAGCAGTTCTTC CASSPAGGRDEQFF
- TRBD1 TRBJ1-2 TRBV11-2 TGTGCCAGCAGCCCCCAGGGGGGCAGGGACTATGGCTACACCTTC CASSPQGGRDYGYTF
- - TRBJ2-1 TRBV9 TGTGCCAGCAGCGTGAAGTTCGGTGAGCAGTTCTTC CASSVKFGEQFF
- TRBD1 TRBJ2-2 TRBV15 TGTGCCACCGACCTCTGGGGAGAACCGGGACAGCCCAACACCGGGGAGCTGTTTTTT CATDLWGEPGQPNTGELFF
- TRBD2 TRBJ2-7 TRBV19 TGTGCCAGTAGTATCACGGGGGGTTCCTACGAGCAGTACTTC CASSITGGSYEQYF
- - TRBJ1-2 TRBV7-8 TGTGCCAGCAGCTTAGCCGGGTTGAGATATGGCTACACCTTC CASSLAGLRYGYTF
- - TRBJ2-7 TRBV27 TGTGCCACCCGACTTCGGGGGTCCTACGAGCAGTACTTC CATRLRGSYEQYF